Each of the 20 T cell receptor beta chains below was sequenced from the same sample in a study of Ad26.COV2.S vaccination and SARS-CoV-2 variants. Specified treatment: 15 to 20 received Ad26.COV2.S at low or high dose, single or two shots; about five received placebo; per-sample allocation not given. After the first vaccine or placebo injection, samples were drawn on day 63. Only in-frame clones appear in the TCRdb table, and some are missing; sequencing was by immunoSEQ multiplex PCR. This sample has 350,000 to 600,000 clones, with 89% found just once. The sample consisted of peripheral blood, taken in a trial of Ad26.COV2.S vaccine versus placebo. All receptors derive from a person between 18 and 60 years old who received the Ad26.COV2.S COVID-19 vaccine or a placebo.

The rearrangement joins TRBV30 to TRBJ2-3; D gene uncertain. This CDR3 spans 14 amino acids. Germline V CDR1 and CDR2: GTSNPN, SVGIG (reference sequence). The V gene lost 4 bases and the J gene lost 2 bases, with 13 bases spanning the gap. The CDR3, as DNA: TGTGCCTGGACGACCCGGTGGCACACAGATACGCAGTATTTT. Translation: CAWTTRWHTDTQYF.

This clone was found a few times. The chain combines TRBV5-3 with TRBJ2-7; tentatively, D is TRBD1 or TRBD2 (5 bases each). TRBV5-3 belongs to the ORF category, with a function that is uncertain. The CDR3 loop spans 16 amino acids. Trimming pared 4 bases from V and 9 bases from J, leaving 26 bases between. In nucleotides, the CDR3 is TGTGCCAGAAGCCCGGAAGGGACCGGGTTATGGAGGTCGCAGTACTTC. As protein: CARSPEGTGLWRSQYF.

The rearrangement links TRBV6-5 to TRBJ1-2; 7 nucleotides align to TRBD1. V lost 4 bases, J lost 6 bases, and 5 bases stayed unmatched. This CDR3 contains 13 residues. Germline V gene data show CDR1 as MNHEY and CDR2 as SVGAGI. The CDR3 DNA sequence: TGTGCCAGCAGTTGGACACAGGGGCATGGCTACACCTTC. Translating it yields CASSWTQGHGYTF.

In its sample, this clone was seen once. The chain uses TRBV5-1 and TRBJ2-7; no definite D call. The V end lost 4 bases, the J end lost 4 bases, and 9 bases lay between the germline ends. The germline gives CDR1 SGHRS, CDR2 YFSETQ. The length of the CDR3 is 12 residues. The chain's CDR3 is CASSIDRYEQYF. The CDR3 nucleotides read TGCGCCAGCAGCATCGATAGATACGAGCAGTACTTC.

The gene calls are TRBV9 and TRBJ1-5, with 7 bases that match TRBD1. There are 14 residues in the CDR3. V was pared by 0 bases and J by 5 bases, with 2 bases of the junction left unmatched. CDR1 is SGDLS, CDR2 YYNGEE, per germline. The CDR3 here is CASSVGTGYQPQHF. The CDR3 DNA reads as TGTGCCAGCAGCGTAGGGACAGGTTATCAGCCCCAGCATTTT.

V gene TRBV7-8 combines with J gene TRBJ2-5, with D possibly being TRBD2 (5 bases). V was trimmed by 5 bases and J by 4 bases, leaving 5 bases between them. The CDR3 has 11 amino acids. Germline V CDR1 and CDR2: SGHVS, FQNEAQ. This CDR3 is CASSRGETQYF. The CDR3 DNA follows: TGTGCCAGCAGCCGGGGAGAGACCCAGTACTTC.

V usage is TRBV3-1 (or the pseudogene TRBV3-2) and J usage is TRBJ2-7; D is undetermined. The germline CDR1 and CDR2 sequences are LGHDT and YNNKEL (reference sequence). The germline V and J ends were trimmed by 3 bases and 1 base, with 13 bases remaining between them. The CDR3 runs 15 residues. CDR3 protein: CASSHRSWGSYEQYF. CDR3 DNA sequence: TGTGCCAGCAGCCACCGAAGTTGGGGTTCCTACGAGCAGTACTTC.

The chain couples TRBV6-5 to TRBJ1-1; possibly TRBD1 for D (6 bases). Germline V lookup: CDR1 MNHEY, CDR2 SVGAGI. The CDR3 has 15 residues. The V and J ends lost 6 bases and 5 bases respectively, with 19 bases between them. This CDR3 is CASSPTGIGKTEAFF. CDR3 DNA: TGTGCCAGCAGCCCGACAGGTATCGGCAAGACTGAAGCTTTCTTT.

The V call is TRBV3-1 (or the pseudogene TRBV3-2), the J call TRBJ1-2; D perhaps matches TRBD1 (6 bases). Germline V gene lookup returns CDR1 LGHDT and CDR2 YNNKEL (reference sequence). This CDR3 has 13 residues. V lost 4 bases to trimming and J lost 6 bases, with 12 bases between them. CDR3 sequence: CASSLRTVHGYTF. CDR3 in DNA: TGTGCCAGCAGCCTAAGGACAGTTCATGGCTACACCTTC.

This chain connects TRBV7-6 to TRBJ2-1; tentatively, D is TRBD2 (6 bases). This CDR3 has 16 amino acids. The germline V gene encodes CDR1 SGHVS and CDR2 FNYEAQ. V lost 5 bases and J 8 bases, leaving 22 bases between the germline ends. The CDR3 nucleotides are TGTGCCAGCAGCAAAGACCCGGGACTGGTAGAGGATGAGCAGTTCTTC. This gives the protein CASSKDPGLVEDEQFF.

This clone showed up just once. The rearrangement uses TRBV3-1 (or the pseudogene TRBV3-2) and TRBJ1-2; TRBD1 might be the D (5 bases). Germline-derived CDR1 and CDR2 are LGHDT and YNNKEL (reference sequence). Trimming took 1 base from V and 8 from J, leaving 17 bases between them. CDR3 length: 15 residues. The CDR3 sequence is CASSQGWDGEGGYTF. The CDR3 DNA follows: TGTGCCAGCAGCCAAGGGTGGGACGGGGAAGGGGGCTACACCTTC.

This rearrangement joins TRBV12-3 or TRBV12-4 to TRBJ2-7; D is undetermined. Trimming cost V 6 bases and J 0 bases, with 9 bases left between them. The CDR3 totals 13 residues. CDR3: CASRTRSSYEQYF. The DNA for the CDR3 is TGTGCCAGCAGAACAAGGAGCTCCTACGAGCAGTACTTC.

The CDR3 DNA reads as TGTGCCAGCAGTTTACCAGACAAGCTCTACGAGCAGTACTTC. Its protein product is CASSLPDKLYEQYF. The V gene is TRBV27, the J gene TRBJ2-7; unclear D gene. Trimming cost V 2 bases and J 3 bases, with 11 bases left between them. The germline gives CDR1 MNHEY, CDR2 SMNVEV (reference sequence). The CDR3 sequence is 14 residues long.

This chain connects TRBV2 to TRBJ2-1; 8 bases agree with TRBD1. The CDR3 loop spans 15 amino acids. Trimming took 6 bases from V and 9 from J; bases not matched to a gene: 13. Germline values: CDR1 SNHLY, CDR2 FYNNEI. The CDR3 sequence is CASRGQGALRSEQFF. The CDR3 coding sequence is TGTGCCAGCAGAGGCCAGGGGGCTCTCCGAAGTGAGCAGTTCTTC.

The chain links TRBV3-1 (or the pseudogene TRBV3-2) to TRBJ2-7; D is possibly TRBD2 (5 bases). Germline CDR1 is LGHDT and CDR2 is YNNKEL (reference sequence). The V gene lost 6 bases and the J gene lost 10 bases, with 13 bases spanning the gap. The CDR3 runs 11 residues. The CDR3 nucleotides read TGTGCCAGCAGTGAGGGTGGGTCCCAGTACTTC. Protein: CASSEGGSQYF.

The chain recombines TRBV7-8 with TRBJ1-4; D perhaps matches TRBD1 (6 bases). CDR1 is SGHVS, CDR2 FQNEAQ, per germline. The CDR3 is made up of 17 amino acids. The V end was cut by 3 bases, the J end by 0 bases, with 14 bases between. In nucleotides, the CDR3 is TGTGCCAGCAGCTTTGGGGGGCGTCTTACAACTAATGAAAAACTGTTTTTT. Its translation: CASSFGGRLTTNEKLFF.

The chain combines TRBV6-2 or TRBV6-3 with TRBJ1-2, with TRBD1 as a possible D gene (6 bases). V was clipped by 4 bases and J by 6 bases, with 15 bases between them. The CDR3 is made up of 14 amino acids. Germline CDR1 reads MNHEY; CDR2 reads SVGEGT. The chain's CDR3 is CASSSAGEYDGYTF. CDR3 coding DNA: TGTGCCAGCAGTTCGGCAGGGGAATATGATGGCTACACCTTC.

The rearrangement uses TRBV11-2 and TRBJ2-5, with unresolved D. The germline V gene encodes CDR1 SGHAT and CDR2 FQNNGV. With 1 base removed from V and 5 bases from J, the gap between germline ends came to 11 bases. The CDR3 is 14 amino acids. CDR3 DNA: TGTGCCAGCAGCTTAGGGGTCAGGTCGGAGACCCAGTACTTC. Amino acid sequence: CASSLGVRSETQYF.

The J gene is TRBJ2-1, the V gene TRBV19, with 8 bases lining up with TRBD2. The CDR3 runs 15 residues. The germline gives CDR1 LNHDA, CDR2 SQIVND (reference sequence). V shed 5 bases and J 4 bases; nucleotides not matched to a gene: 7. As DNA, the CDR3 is TGTGCCAGTAGTTTCGCGGGAGGAGTATACAATGAGCAGTTCTTC. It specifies CASSFAGGVYNEQFF.

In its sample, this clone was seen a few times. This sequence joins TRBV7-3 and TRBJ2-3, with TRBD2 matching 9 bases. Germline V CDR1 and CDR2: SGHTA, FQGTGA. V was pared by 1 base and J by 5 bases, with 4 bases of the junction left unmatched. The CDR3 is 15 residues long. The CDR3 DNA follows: TGTGCCAGCAGCTTAAGCGGGAGGGCCCAAGATACGCAGTATTTT. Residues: CASSLSGRAQDTQYF.